Sequencing of this TCR beta chain was carried out in a study of low-dose radiotherapy and immunotherapy resistance in tumors. About the research overall: Cohort 1 patients were irradiated with 0.5 Gy fractions every 2 weeks to 6.5 Gy total. Intravenously given cyclophosphamide 200 mg/m2 followed a two-week schedule that placed each dose one day before radiation and immunotherapy.

The CDR3 contains 15 residues. V shed 0 bases and J shed 3 bases, with 10 bases lying between them. Germline loops: CDR1 SGHAT, CDR2 FQNNGV. This clonotype was detected many times. Sample time point: after trial treatment. Indicated treatment: LDRT plus nivolumab, ipilimumab, low-dose cyclophosphamide and aspirin (RACIN trial). Donors were treated with nivolumab, ipilimumab, aspirin, and low-dose cyclophosphamide and radiotherapy. cDNA synthesis used a TRAV/TRBV-specific primer set for both chains. TCRs underwent 15 to 25 PCR cycles of amplification with a constant-region primer and V-primer adapter. TCRdb reprocessed the reads via MiXCR and lists one record per CDR3 protein. The sample shows tens of thousands of distinct CDR3 sequences, 25% to 30% of them seen only once.

This TCR was sampled from a male donor with prostate cancer. The chain is built from TRBV11-2 and TRBJ2-3; D unclear. This specimen was PBMCs, taken after low-dose radiotherapy plus immunotherapy. The chain's CDR3 is CASSLDTSGTDTQYF. The CDR3 DNA sequence: TGTGCCAGCAGCTTAGATACGTCTGGGACAGATACGCAGTATTTT.